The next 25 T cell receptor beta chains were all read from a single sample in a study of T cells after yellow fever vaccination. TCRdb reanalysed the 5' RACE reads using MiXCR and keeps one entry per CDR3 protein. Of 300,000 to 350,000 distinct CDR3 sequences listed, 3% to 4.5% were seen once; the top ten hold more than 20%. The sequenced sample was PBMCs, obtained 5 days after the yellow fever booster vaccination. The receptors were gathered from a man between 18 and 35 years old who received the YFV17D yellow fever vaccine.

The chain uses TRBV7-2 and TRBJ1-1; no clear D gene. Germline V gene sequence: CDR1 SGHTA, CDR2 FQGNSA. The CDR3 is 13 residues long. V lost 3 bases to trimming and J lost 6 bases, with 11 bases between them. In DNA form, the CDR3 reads TGTGCCAGCAGCTTGTACCGGGAGGCTGAAGCTTTCTTT. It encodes CASSLYREAEAFF. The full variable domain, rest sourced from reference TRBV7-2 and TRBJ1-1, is GAGVSQSPSNKVTEKGKDVELRCDPISGHTALYWYRQSLGQGLEFLIYFQGNSAPDKSGLPSDRFSAERTGGSVSTLTIQRTQQEDSAVYLCASSLYREAEAFFGQGTRLTVV.

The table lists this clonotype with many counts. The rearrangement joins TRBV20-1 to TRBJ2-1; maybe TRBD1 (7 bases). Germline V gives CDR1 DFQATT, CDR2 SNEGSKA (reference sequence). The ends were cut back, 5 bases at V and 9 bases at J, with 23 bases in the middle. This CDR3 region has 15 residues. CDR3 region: CSAARGGGGPGEQFF. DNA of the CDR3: TGCAGTGCTGCCCGTGGAGGGGGCGGGCCGGGTGAGCAGTTCTTC.

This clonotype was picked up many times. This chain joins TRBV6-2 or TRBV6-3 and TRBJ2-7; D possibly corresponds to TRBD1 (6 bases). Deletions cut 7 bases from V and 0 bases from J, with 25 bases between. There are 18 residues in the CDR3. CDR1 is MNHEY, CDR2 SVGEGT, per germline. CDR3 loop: CASNQPTKQGTSSYEQYV. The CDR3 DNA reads TGTGCCAGCAACCAACCGACCAAACAGGGCACGAGCTCCTACGAGCAGTACGTC.

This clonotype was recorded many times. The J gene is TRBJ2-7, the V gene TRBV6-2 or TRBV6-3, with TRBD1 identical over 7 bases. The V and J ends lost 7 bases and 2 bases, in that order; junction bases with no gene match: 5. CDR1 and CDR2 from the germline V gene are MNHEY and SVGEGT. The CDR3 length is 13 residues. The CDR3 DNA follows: TGTGCCAGCAATTCGGACAGGACCTACGAGCAGTACGTC. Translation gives CASNSDRTYEQYV.

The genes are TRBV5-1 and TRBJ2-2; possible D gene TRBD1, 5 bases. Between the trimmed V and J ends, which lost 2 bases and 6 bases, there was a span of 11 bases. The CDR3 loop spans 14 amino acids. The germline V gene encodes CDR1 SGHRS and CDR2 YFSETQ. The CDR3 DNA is TGCGCCAGCAGCTTACAGGATTCCCCCGGGGAGCTGTTTTTT. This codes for CASSLQDSPGELFF.

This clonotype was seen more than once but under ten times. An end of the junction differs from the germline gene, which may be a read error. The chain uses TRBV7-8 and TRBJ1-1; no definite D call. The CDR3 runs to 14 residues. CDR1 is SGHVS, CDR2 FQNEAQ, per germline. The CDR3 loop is CASSFGFANSEAFF. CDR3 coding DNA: TGTGCCAGCAGCTTCGGGTTTGCGAACTCTGAAGCTTTCTTT. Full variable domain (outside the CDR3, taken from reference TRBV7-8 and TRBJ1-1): GAGVSQSPRYKVAKRGQDVALRCDPISGHVSLFWYQQALGQGPEFLTYFQNEAQLDKSGLPSDRFFAERPEGSVSTLKIQRTQQEDSAVYLCASSFGFANSEAFFGQGTRLTVV.

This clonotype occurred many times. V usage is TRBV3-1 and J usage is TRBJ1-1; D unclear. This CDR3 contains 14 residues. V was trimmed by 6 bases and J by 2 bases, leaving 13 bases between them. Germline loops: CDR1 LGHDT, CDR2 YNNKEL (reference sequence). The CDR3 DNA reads TGTGCCAGCAGGTTAACGACATACAACACTGAAGCTTTCTTT. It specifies CASRLTTYNTEAFF.

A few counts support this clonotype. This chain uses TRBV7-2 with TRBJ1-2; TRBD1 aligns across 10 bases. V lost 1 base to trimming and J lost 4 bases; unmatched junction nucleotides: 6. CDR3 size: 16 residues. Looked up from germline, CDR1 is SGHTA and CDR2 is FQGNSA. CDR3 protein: CASSLERTGGGYGYTF. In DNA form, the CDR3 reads TGTGCCAGCAGCTTAGAGCGGACAGGGGGAGGCTATGGCTACACCTTC.

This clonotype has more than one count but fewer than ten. The CDR3 bases are TGTGCCAGCAGCCCACGCGGTACCTTAGTGGGGCAGTTCTTC. Translation: CASSPRGTLVGQFF. The chain carries TRBV3-1 and TRBJ2-1; D remains ambiguous. The germline V and J ends were trimmed by 4 bases and 12 bases, with 19 bases remaining between them. The CDR3 loop spans 14 amino acids. The germline V gene has CDR1 LGHDT and CDR2 YNNKEL (reference sequence).

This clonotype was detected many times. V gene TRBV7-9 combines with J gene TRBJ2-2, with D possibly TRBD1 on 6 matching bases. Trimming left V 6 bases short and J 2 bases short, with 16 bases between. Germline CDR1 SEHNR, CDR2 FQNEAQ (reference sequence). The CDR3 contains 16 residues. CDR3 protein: CASRHRPGHNTGELFF. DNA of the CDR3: TGTGCCAGCAGACACCGGCCGGGACACAACACCGGGGAGCTGTTTTTT.

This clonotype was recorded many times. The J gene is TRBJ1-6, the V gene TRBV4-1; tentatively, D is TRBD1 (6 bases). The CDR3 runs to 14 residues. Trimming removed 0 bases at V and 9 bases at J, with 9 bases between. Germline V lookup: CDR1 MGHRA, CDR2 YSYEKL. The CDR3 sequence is CASSQEDRGSPLHF. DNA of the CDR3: TGCGCCAGCAGCCAAGAGGACAGAGGTTCACCCCTCCACTTT.

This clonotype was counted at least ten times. CDR3: CASTHARGSGELFF. The DNA for the CDR3 is TGCGCCAGCACCCACGCCCGGGGATCGGGGGAGCTGTTTTTT. The chain is built from TRBV5-1 and TRBJ2-2, with D possibly being TRBD2 (5 bases). CDR3 size: 14 residues. Germline CDR1 SGHRS, CDR2 YFSETQ. V was shortened by 6 bases and J by 8 bases, with 17 bases between the two germline ends.

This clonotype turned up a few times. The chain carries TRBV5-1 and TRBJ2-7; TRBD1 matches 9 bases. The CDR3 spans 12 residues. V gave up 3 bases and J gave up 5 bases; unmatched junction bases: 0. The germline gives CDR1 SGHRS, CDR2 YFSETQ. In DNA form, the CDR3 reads TGCGCCAGCAGCTGGACAGGGGACGAGCAGTACTTC. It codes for CASSWTGDEQYF. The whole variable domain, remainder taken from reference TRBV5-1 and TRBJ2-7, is KAGVTQTPRYLIKTRGQQVTLSCSPISGHRSVSWYQQTPGQGLQFLFEYFSETQRNKGNFPGRFSGRQFSNSRSEMNVSTLELGDSALYLCASSWTGDEQYFGPGTRLTVT.

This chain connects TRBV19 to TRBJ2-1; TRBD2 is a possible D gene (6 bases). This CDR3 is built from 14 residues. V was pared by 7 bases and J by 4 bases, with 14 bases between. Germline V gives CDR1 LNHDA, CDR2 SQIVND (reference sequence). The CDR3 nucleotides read TGTGCCAGTACCCTAGGAGGGGCTTACAATGAGCAGTTCTTC. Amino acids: CASTLGGAYNEQFF.

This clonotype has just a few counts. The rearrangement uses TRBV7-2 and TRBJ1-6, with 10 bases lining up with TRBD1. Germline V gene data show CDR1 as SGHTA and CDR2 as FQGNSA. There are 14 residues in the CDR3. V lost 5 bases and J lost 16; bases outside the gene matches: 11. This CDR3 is CASSTGTGALLLHF. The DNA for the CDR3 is TGTGCCAGCAGCACCGGGACAGGGGCCCTTCTGCTCCACTTT.

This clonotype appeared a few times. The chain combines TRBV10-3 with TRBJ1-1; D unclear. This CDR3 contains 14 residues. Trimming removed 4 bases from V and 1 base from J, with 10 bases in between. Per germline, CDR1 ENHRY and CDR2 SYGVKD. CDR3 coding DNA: TGTGCCATCAGTGCTGACTGGTCGAACACTGAAGCTTTCTTT. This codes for CAISADWSNTEAFF.

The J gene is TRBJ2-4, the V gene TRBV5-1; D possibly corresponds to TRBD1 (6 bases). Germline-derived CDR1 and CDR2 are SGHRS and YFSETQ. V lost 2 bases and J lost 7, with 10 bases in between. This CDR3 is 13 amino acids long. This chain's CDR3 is CASSLQGRNIQYF. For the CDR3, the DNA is TGCGCCAGCAGCTTACAGGGTCGGAACATTCAGTACTTC.

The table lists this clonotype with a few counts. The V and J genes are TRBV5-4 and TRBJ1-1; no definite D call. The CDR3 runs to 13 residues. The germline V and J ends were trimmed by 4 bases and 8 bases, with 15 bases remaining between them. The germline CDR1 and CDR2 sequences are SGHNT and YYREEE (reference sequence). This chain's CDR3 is CASSPGPGVEAFF. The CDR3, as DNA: TGTGCCAGCAGCCCAGGACCGGGAGTAGAAGCTTTCTTT.

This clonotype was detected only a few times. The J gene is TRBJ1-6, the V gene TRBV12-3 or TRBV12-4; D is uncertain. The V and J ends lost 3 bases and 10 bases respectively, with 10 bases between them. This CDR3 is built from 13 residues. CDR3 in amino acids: CASSFQEASPLHF. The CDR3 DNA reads TGTGCCAGCAGTTTTCAAGAGGCCTCACCCCTCCACTTT.

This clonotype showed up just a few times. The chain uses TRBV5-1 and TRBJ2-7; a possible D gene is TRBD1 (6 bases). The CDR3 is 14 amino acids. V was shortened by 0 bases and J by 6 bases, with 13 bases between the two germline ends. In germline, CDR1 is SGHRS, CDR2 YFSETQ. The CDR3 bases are TGCGCCAGCAGCTTGGGACTTCTCAGGGGCGAGCAGTACTTC. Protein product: CASSLGLLRGEQYF.

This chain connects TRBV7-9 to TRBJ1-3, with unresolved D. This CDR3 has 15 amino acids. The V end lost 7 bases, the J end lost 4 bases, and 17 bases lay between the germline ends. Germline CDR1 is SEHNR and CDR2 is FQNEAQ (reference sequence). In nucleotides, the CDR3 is TGTGCCAGCATCCCTTCGAGTTTGCAAGGAAACACCATATATTTT. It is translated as CASIPSSLQGNTIYF.

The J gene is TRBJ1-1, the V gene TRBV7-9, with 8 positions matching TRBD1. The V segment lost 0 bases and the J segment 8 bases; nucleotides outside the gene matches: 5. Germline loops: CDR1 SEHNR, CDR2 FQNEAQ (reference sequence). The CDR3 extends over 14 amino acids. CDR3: CASSLAQGTGEAFF. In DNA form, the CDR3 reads TGTGCCAGCAGCTTAGCCCAGGGGACAGGCGAAGCTTTCTTT.

The CDR3 reads CATSRTDYHNEQFF. CDR3 DNA sequence: TGTGCCACCAGCAGGACGGACTACCACAATGAGCAGTTCTTC. V and J are TRBV15 and TRBJ2-1, with D perhaps matching TRBD2 (6 bases). Germline CDR1 LNHNV, CDR2 YYDKDF (reference sequence). This CDR3 comprises 14 residues. The germline V and J ends were trimmed by 3 bases and 5 bases, with 11 bases remaining between them.

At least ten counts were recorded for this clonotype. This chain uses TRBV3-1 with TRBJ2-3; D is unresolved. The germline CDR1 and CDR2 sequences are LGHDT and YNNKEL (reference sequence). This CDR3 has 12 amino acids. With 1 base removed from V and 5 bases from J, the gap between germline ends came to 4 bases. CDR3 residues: CASSQGGDTQYF. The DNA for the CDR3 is TGTGCCAGCAGCCAAGGAGGAGATACGCAGTATTTT.

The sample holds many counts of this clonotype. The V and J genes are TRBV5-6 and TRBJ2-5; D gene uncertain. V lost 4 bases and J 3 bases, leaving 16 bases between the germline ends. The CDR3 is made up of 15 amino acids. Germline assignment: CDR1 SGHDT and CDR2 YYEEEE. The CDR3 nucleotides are TGTGCCAGCAGCACGGACCCCCGACCGGAAGAGACCCAGTACTTC. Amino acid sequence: CASSTDPRPEETQYF.